Shown below are 11 T cell receptor beta chains from a single sample sequenced in a study of cytomegalovirus exposure and HLA in healthy donors. Data came from immunoSEQ multiplex PCR; TCRdb stores just in-frame clones and leaves some out. The sample yields about 250,000 clones, just under 90% seen once. Sequencing was performed on PBMCs. These receptors were obtained from a man aged 18 to 29 in good health and CMV-seronegative.

This chain links TRBV6-5 with TRBJ2-7, with 9 nucleotides matching TRBD1. V lost 5 bases, J lost 5 bases, and 4 bases stayed unmatched. Germline V gives CDR1 MNHEY, CDR2 SVGAGI. The CDR3 extends over 13 amino acids. CDR3 coding DNA: TGTGCCAGCAGTCGACAGGGGGACCACGAGCAGTACTTC. Translating it yields CASSRQGDHEQYF.

The CDR3 nucleotides read TGTGCCAGCAGATACTCATTAGCGGGAGGGCCGAATGAGCAGTTCTTC. Translating it yields CASRYSLAGGPNEQFF. The chain has TRBV28 and TRBJ2-1; 11 nucleotides line up with TRBD2. The CDR3 covers 16 residues. J gave up 7 bases and V 6 bases, and 11 bases lay outside the gene matches. CDR1 MDHEN and CDR2 SYDVKM come from the germline V gene.

This clone has only one observation. The chain uses TRBV7-3 and TRBJ1-1; D possibly corresponds to TRBD1 (5 bases). The V and J ends lost 5 bases and 1 base respectively, with 11 bases between them. The CDR3 loop spans 14 amino acids. The germline V gene has CDR1 SGHTA and CDR2 FQGTGA. This CDR3 is CASSPPGGNTEAFF. The CDR3 DNA follows: TGTGCCAGCAGCCCCCCGGGGGGGAACACTGAAGCTTTCTTT. The entire variable domain, with the rest obtained from reference TRBV7-3 and TRBJ1-1, is as follows: GAGVSQTPSNKVTEKGKYVELRCDPISGHTALYWYRQSLGQGPEFLIYFQGTGAADDSGLPNDRFFAVRPEGSVSTLKIQRTERGDSAVYLCASSPPGGNTEAFFGQGTRLTVV.

The J gene is TRBJ2-1, the V gene TRBV19, with D possibly TRBD2 on 6 matching bases. V gave up 5 bases and J gave up 0 bases, with 17 bases separating them. Germline CDR1 and CDR2: LNHDA and SQIVND (reference sequence). This CDR3 has 17 amino acids. The CDR3 here is CASSPHQDYGSYNEQFF. Written as DNA, the CDR3 is TGTGCCAGTAGTCCCCACCAGGACTACGGCTCCTACAATGAGCAGTTCTTC.

This chain uses TRBV6-5 with TRBJ2-5; 7 bases line up with TRBD2. V lost 1 base and J lost 7; bases outside the gene matches: 9. Germline-derived CDR1 and CDR2 are MNHEY and SVGAGI. This CDR3 has 15 amino acids. The CDR3 sequence is CASSYFGGGLGTQYF. The DNA of the CDR3 is TGTGCCAGCAGTTACTTTGGGGGAGGGCTGGGGACCCAGTACTTC.

V and J are TRBV5-4 and TRBJ2-2; D is perhaps TRBD2 (5 bases). V was shortened by 5 bases and J by 7 bases, with 18 bases between the two germline ends. The CDR3 has 15 amino acids. Germline values: CDR1 SGHNT, CDR2 YYREEE (reference sequence). In DNA, the CDR3 is TGTGCCAGCAGAACCCACGACTACTCGGGCGGGGAGCTGTTTTTT. This sequence encodes CASRTHDYSGGELFF.

There are a few counts of this clone. The chain combines TRBV18 with TRBJ1-6; D is unclear. Germline V lookup: CDR1 KGHSH, CDR2 LQKENI. The CDR3 extends over 13 amino acids. Trimming removed 4 bases at V and 10 bases at J, with 11 bases between. The CDR3 region has the DNA TGTGCCAGCTCACAATCGGGGAAATCACCCCTCCACTTT. Translated, it gives CASSQSGKSPLHF.

This chain joins TRBV5-6 and TRBJ2-3; D call uncertain. Germline CDR1 reads SGHDT; CDR2 reads YYEEEE. V lost 0 bases, J lost 6 bases, and 14 bases lay in between. This CDR3 has 15 amino acids. CDR3 in DNA: TGTGCCAGCAGCTTGGCTCGGCATTGGAGCGATACGCAGTATTTT. It yields the protein CASSLARHWSDTQYF.

CDR3: CSSTWTGKSNEQFF. Here the CDR3 DNA reads TGCAGCTCAACCTGGACAGGAAAATCCAATGAGCAGTTCTTC. This rearrangement joins TRBV29-1 to TRBJ2-1; the match to TRBD1 covers 7 bases. The V gene end was trimmed by 8 bases and the J gene end by 6 bases; junction bases not matched to a gene: 13. The CDR3 covers 14 residues. Per the germline V gene, CDR1 is SQVTM and CDR2 is ANQGSEA.

For this clone: The same CDR3 can be traced to other DNA sequences in this sample. The chain employs TRBV19 and TRBJ2-7; a possible D gene is TRBD2 (5 bases). Trimming removed 5 bases from V and 3 bases from J, with 8 bases in between. The CDR3 loop spans 12 amino acids. The germline V gene encodes CDR1 LNHDA and CDR2 SQIVND (reference sequence). The DNA of the CDR3 is TGTGCCAGTAGTCCCCGGGGCTACGAGCAGTACTTC. Its translation: CASSPRGYEQYF. Full variable domain (outside the CDR3, taken from reference TRBV19 and TRBJ2-7): DGGITQSPKYLFRKEGQNVTLSCEQNLNHDAMYWYRQDPGQGLRLIYYSQIVNDFQKGDIAEGYSVSREKKESFPLTVTSAQKNPTAFYLCASSPRGYEQYFGPGTRLTVT.

This clone was counted only a few times. A read error may produce the germline difference seen at one junction end. This sequence joins TRBV7-7 and TRBJ2-1, with 9 bases aligning to TRBD2. The germline CDR1 and CDR2 sequences are SSHAT and FNYEAQ (reference sequence). This CDR3 has 14 amino acids. The CDR3 DNA follows: TGTGCTAGCAGCTTAGAGGCGGGAGGGCATGAGCAGTTCTTC. It encodes CASSLEAGGHEQFF. Complete variable domain (other parts from reference TRBV7-7 and TRBJ2-1): GAGVSQSPRYKVTKRGQDVTLRCDPISSHATLYWYQQALGQGPEFLTYFNYEAQPDKSGLPSDRFSAERPEGSISTLTIQRTEQRDSAMYRCASSLEAGGHEQFFGPGTRLTVL.